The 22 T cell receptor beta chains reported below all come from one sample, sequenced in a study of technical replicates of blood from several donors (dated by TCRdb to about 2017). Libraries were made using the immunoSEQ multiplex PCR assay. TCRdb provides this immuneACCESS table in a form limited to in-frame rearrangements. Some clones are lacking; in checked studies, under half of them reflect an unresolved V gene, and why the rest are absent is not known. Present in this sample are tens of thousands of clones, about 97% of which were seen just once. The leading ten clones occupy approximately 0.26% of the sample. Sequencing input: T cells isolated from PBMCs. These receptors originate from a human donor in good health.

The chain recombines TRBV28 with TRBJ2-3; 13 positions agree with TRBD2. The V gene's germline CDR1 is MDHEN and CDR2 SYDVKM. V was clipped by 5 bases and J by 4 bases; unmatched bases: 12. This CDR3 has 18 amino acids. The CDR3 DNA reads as TGTGCCAGCAGTGTACCCGGACTAGCGGGAGTCTTTGCAGATACGCAGTATTTT. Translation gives CASSVPGLAGVFADTQYF.

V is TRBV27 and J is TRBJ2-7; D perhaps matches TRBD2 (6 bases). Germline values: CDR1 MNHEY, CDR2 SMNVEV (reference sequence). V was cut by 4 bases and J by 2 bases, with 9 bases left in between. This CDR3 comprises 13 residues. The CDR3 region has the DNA TGTGCCAGCAGTTACGAGCGGGCCTACGAGCAGTACTTC. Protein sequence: CASSYERAYEQYF.

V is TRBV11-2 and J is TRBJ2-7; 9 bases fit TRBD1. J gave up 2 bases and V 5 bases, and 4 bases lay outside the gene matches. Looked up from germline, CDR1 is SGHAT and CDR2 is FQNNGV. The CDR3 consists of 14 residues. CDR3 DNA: TGTGCCAGCAGCACAGGGACAGGGACCTACGAGCAGTACTTC. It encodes CASSTGTGTYEQYF.

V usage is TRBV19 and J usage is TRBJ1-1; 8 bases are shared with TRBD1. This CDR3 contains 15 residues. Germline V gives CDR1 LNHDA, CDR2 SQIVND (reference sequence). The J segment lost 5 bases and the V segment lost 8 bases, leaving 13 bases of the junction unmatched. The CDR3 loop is CASLKEDREFTEAFF. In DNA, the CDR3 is TGTGCCAGTTTGAAGGAGGACAGGGAGTTTACTGAAGCTTTCTTT.

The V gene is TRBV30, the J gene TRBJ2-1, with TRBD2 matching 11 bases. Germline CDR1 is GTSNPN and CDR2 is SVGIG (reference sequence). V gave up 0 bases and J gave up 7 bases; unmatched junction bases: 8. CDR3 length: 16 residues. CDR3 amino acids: CAWSVLTSGSGNEQFF. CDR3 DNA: TGTGCCTGGAGTGTCCTAACTAGCGGGAGCGGAAATGAGCAGTTCTTC.

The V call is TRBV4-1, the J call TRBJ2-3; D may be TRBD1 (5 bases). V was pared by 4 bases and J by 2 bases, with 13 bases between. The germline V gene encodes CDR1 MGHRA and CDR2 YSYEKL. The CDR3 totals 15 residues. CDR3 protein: CASSPLGRNTDTQYF. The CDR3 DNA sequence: TGCGCCAGCAGCCCCCTGGGGCGGAACACAGATACGCAGTATTTT.

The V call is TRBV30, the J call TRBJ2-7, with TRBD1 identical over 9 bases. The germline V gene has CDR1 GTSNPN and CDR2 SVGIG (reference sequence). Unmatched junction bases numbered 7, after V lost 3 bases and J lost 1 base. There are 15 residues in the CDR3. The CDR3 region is CAWSYGTGRSYEQYF. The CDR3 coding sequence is TGTGCCTGGAGCTACGGGACAGGGAGATCCTACGAGCAGTACTTC.

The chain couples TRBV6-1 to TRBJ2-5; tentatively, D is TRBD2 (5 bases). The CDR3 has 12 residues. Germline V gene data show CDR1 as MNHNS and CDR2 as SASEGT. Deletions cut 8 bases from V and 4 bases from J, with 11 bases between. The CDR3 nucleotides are TGTGCCAGCGCTCCTAGCCGAGAGACCCAGTACTTC. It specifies CASAPSRETQYF.

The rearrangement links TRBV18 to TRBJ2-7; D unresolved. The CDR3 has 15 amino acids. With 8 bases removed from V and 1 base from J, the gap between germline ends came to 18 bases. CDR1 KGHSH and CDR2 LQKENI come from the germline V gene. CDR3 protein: CASTSRGVTSYEQYF. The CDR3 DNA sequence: TGTGCCAGCACATCGAGAGGCGTGACTTCCTACGAGCAGTACTTC.

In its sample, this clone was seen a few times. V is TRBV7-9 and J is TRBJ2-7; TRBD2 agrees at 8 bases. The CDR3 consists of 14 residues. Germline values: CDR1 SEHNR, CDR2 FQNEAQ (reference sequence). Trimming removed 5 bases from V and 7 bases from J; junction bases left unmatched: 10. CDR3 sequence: CASSPLAGLGEQYF. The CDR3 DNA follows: TGTGCCAGCAGCCCTTTAGCGGGACTGGGGGAGCAGTACTTC.

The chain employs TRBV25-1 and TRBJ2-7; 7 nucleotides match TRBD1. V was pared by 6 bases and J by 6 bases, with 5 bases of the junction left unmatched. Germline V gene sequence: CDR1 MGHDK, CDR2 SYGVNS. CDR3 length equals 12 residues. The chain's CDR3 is CASRQGIGEQYF. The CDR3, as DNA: TGTGCCAGCAGACAGGGGATAGGCGAGCAGTACTTC.

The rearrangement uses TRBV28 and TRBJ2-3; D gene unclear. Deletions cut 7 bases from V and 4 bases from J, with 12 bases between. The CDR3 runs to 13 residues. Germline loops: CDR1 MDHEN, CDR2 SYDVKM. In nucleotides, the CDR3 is TGTGCCAGCATAGGTCAGGTCCCAGATACGCAGTATTTT. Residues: CASIGQVPDTQYF.

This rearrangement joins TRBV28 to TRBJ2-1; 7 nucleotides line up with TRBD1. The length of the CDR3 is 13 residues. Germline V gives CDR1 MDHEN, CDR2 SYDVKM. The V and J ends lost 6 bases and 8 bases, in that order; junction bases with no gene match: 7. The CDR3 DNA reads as TGTGCCAGCAGGATGACAGGGTTCGATGAGCAGTTCTTC. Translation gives CASRMTGFDEQFF.

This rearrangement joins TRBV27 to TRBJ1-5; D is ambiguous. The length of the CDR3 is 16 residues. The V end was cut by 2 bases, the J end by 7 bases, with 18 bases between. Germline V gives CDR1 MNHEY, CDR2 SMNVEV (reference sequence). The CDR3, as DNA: TGTGCCAGCAGTTTAAGACCGTGGAGGACGGGGCAGCCCCAGCATTTT. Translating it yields CASSLRPWRTGQPQHF.

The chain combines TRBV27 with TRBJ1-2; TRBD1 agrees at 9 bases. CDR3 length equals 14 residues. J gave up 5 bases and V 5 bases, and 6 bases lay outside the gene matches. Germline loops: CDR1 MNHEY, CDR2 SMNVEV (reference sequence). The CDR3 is CASSPTGTGYGYTF. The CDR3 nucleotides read TGTGCCAGCAGTCCGACCGGGACAGGGTATGGCTACACCTTC.

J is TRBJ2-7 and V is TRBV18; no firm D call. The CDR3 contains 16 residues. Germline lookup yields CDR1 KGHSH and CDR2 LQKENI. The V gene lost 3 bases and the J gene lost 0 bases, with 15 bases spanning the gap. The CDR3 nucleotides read TGTGCCAGCTCACCCTCACAAACCTGGAGCTCCTACGAGCAGTACTTC. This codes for CASSPSQTWSSYEQYF.

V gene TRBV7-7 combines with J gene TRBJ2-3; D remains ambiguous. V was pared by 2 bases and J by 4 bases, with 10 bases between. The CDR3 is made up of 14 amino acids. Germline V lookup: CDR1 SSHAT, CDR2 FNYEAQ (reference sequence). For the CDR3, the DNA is TGTGCCAGCAGCTTACACTATCCCCCAGATACGCAGTATTTT. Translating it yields CASSLHYPPDTQYF.

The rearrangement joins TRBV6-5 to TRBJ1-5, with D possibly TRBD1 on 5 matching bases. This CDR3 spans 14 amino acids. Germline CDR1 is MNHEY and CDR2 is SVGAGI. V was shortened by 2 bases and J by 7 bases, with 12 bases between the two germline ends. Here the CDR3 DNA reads TGTGCCAGCAGTTACGGTAGGGCAGGGCAGCCCCAGCATTTT. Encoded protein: CASSYGRAGQPQHF.

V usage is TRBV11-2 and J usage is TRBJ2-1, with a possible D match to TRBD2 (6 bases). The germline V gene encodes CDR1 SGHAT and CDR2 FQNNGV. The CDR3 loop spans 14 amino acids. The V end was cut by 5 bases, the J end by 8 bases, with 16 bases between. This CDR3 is CASSKRGGADEQFF. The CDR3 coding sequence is TGTGCCAGCAGCAAAAGAGGAGGGGCGGATGAGCAGTTCTTC. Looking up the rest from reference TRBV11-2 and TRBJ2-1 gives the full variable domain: EAGVAQSPRYKIIEKRQSVAFWCNPISGHATLYWYQQILGQGPKLLIQFQNNGVVDDSQLPKDRFSAERLKGVDSTLKIQPAKLEDSAVYLCASSKRGGADEQFFGPGTRLTVL.

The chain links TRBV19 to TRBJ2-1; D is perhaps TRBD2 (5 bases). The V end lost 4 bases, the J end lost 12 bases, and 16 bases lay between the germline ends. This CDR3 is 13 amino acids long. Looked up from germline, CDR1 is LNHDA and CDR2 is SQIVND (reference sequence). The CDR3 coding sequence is TGTGCCAGTAGTACGAATGGAGGCGGAATGCAGTTCTTC. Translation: CASSTNGGGMQFF.

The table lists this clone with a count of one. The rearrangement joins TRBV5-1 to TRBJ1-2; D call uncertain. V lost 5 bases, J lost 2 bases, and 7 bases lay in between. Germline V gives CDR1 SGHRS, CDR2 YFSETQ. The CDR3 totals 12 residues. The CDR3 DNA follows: TGCGCCAGCAGAAACATCAACTATGGCTACACCTTC. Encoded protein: CASRNINYGYTF.

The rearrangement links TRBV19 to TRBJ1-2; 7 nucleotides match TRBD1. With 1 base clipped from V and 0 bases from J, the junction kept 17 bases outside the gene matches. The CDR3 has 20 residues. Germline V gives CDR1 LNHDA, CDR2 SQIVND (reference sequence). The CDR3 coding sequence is TGTGCCAGTAGTATAGGTGATACAGGGGCGATGACCCAAGCTAACTATGGCTACACCTTC. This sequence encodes CASSIGDTGAMTQANYGYTF.